This TCR beta chain was obtained from a study of blood T cell repertoires in COVID-19. Study background: The United States, Italy and Spain supplied acute and convalescent COVID-19 samples.

Comment on this clone: Other DNA sequences in the sample encode the same CDR3.

The protocol was immunoSEQ multiplex PCR, while the TCRdb copy is restricted to in-frame clones and leaves out a portion. The data show about 300,000 clones, 85% seen once. CDR1 and CDR2 (germline): MNHEY, SVGAGI. There are 11 residues in the CDR3. V lost 4 bases and J 8 bases, leaving 8 bases between the germline ends. Material: peripheral blood. The source is a human donor in a cohort sampled during active COVID-19. The chain uses TRBV6-5 and TRBJ1-2; tentatively, D is TRBD1 (5 bases). The CDR3 spells CASSSGGGYTF. In DNA form, the CDR3 reads TGTGCCAGCAGTTCGGGGGGGGGCTACACCTTC.